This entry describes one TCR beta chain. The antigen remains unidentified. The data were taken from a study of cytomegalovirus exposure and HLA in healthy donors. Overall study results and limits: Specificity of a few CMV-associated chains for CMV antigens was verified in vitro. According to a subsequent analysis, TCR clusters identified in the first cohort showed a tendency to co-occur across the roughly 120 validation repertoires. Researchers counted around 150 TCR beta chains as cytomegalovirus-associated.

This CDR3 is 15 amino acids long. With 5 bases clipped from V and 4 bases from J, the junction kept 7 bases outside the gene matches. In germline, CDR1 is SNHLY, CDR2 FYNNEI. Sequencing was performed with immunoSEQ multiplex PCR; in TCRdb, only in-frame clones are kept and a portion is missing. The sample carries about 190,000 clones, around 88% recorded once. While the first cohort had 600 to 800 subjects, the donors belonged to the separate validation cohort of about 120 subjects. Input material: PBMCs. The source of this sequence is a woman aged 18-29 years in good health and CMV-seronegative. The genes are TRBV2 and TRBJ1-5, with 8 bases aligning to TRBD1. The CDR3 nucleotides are TGTGCCAGCAGTCGAGACAGGGGCGGGAATCAGCCCCAGCATTTT. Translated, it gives CASSRDRGGNQPQHF.